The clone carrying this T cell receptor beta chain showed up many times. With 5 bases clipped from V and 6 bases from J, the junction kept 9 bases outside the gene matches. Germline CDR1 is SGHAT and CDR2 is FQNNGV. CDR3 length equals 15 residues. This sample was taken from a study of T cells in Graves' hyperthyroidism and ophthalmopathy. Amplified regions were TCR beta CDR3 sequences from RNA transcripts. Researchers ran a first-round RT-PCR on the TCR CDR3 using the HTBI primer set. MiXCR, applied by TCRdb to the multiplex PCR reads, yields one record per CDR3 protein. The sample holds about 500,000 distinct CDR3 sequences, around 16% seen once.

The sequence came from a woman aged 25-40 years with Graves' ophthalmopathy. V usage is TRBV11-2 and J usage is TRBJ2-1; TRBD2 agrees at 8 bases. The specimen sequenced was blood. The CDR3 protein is CASSPTILAANEQFF. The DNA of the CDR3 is TGTGCCAGCAGCCCTACCATACTAGCGGCCAATGAGCAGTTCTTC.